This is a list of T cell receptor beta chains from one sample in a study of blood T cell repertoires in COVID-19. Sequencing used immunoSEQ multiplex PCR; TCRdb keeps in-frame clones, though not all of them. The sample consists of over 200,000 clones, 87% of them appearing once. Sequencing was carried out using PBMCs or T cells enriched from blood (not recorded which). The receptor source for this set is a man younger than 45 who had recovered from COVID-19. CDR3s include the opening cysteine and the closing phenylalanine or tryptophan. The order of the fields is clone size, D gene, J gene, V gene, CDR3 DNA, CDR3 protein. A D gene is named only where the DNA matches it firmly. Not all rows give a size; the values are once, few, many and, for expanded clones, a class.

abundance: .
d_gene: .
j_gene: TRBJ1-6
v_gene: TRBV4-3
CDR3nt: TGCGCCAGCAGCCCGGCAGGAAAGCCTTCACCCCTCCACTTT
CDR3aa: CASSPAGKPSPLHF

abundance: .
d_gene: TRBD1
j_gene: TRBJ2-7
v_gene: TRBV7-9
CDR3nt: TGTGCCAGCAGCTTAGTAGGGACAGGGGATTTGGAGCAGTACTTC
CDR3aa: CASSLVGTGDLEQYF

abundance: few
d_gene: .
j_gene: TRBJ2-2
v_gene: TRBV7-9
CDR3nt: TGTGCCAGCAGCTTAATCGGTAGAATTAACACCGGGGAGCTGTTTTTT
CDR3aa: CASSLIGRINTGELFF

abundance: .
d_gene: .
j_gene: TRBJ2-7
v_gene: TRBV24-1
CDR3nt: TGTGCCACCAGTGATCCGACAGTGGGCTCCTACGAGCAGTACTTC
CDR3aa: CATSDPTVGSYEQYF

abundance: once
d_gene: .
j_gene: TRBJ2-1
v_gene: TRBV3-1/TRBV3-2
CDR3nt: TGTGCCAGCAGCCAAGATGTGGCGGGAAAGGTTAATCGTCGGTTCTTC
CDR3aa: CASSQDVAGKVNRRFF

abundance: .
d_gene: TRBD1
j_gene: TRBJ1-5
v_gene: TRBV7-2
CDR3nt: TGTGCCAGCAGCTGGCAAACAGGGGGAAATCAGCCCCAGCATTTT
CDR3aa: CASSWQTGGNQPQHF

abundance: .
d_gene: .
j_gene: TRBJ2-7
v_gene: TRBV10-3
CDR3nt: TGTGCCATCAGTGGACAGAGCTACGAGCAGTACTTC
CDR3aa: CAISGQSYEQYF

abundance: once
d_gene: .
j_gene: TRBJ1-2
v_gene: TRBV7-9
CDR3nt: TGTGCCAGCAGCCGACGGGGGGGAGGAGTAGGCCTTAACTATGGCTACACCTTC
CDR3aa: CASSRRGGGVGLNYGYTF

abundance: .
d_gene: .
j_gene: TRBJ1-1
v_gene: TRBV4-2
CDR3nt: TGTGCCAGCAGCCAAGACAGGGAACCTTTCGCTGAAGCTTTCTTT
CDR3aa: CASSQDREPFAEAFF

abundance: .
d_gene: .
j_gene: TRBJ2-1
v_gene: TRBV9
CDR3nt: TGTGCCAGCAGCGCAACCACAGGGGACTATGAGCAGTTCTTC
CDR3aa: CASSATTGDYEQFF

abundance: .
d_gene: TRBD2
j_gene: TRBJ2-5
v_gene: TRBV6-5
CDR3nt: TGTGCCAGCATCCGAGCGGGAGTGGGAGAGACCCAGTACTTC
CDR3aa: CASIRAGVGETQYF

abundance: .
d_gene: .
j_gene: TRBJ2-7
v_gene: TRBV3-1/TRBV3-2
CDR3nt: TGTGCCAGCAGCCTCGGAGGGCAGGGGGCCTACGAGCAGTACTTC
CDR3aa: CASSLGGQGAYEQYF

abundance: once
d_gene: .
j_gene: TRBJ1-1
v_gene: TRBV5-4
CDR3nt: TGTGCCAGCAGCTTAGCAGTTATAGAGGGCACTGAAGCTTTCTTT
CDR3aa: CASSLAVIEGTEAFF

abundance: .
d_gene: .
j_gene: TRBJ2-3
v_gene: TRBV6-4
CDR3nt: TGTGCCAGCGGACAAGCCCTAATTGGGCCTTTGGTTTCACATACGCAGTATTTT
CDR3aa: CASGQALIGPLVSHTQYF

abundance: .
d_gene: .
j_gene: TRBJ2-1
v_gene: TRBV6-5
CDR3nt: TGTGCCAGCGGCAGGGTGGGTTTAGATGAGCAGTTCTTC
CDR3aa: CASGRVGLDEQFF

abundance: .
d_gene: TRBD2
j_gene: TRBJ2-1
v_gene: TRBV6-5
CDR3nt: TGTGCCAGCAGCCGTGGACTAGCGGGTGTCAATGAGCAGTTCTTC
CDR3aa: CASSRGLAGVNEQFF

abundance: .
d_gene: .
j_gene: TRBJ2-1
v_gene: TRBV10-3
CDR3nt: TGTGCCTCAGGAGGACTACCGGGGGTGGAGCAGTTCTTC
CDR3aa: CASGGLPGVEQFF

abundance: .
d_gene: .
j_gene: TRBJ1-1
v_gene: TRBV9
CDR3nt: TGTGCCAGCAGCGGAATCCGAGCTGACAGGACGTTTAGACACACTGAAGCTTTCTTT
CDR3aa: CASSGIRADRTFRHTEAFF

abundance: .
d_gene: .
j_gene: TRBJ1-2
v_gene: TRBV24-1
CDR3nt: TGTGCCACCAGTGATGCGGACTATGGCTACACCTTC
CDR3aa: CATSDADYGYTF

abundance: .
d_gene: TRBD2
j_gene: TRBJ2-7
v_gene: TRBV6-5
CDR3nt: TGTGCCAGCGTTAGCGGGGGGGCCGATTACGAGCAGTACTTC
CDR3aa: CASVSGGADYEQYF

abundance: .
d_gene: .
j_gene: TRBJ2-5
v_gene: TRBV30
CDR3nt: TGTGCCTGGAGTCCTGCGGAGCTCCAGTACTTC
CDR3aa: CAWSPAELQYF

abundance: .
d_gene: TRBD1
j_gene: TRBJ1-1
v_gene: TRBV5-5
CDR3nt: TGTGCCAGCAGCATAAGGACAGGGGGAGGTACTGAAGCTTTCTTT
CDR3aa: CASSIRTGGGTEAFF

abundance: .
d_gene: TRBD1
j_gene: TRBJ2-7
v_gene: TRBV2
CDR3nt: TGTGCCAGCAACGAACAGGGGGCTAGGTACGAGCAGTACTTC
CDR3aa: CASNEQGARYEQYF

abundance: .
d_gene: TRBD1
j_gene: TRBJ1-6
v_gene: TRBV18
CDR3nt: TGTGCCAGCTCACCCTCCGGCGGAGGGGGCGTAATGTCACCCCTCCACTTT
CDR3aa: CASSPSGGGGVMSPLHF

abundance: .
d_gene: .
j_gene: TRBJ2-2
v_gene: TRBV5-1
CDR3nt: TGCGCCAGCAGCTTTAGGGGGGGAAACACCGGGGAGCTGTTTTTT
CDR3aa: CASSFRGGNTGELFF

abundance: .
d_gene: .
j_gene: TRBJ1-1
v_gene: TRBV9
CDR3nt: TGTGCCAGCAGCACGGGACAACGGAACACTGAAGCTTTCTTT
CDR3aa: CASSTGQRNTEAFF

abundance: .
d_gene: TRBD2
j_gene: TRBJ2-3
v_gene: TRBV13
CDR3nt: TGTGCCAGCAGCTTGGCGACTAGCGGGGGGGCCGCTGCTACGCAGTATTTT
CDR3aa: CASSLATSGGAAATQYF

abundance: .
d_gene: TRBD1
j_gene: TRBJ1-1
v_gene: TRBV5-6
CDR3nt: TGTGCCAGCAGCTACCCCGGGACAGTGGGGAACACTGAAGCTTTCTTT
CDR3aa: CASSYPGTVGNTEAFF

abundance: .
d_gene: .
j_gene: TRBJ2-7
v_gene: TRBV25-1
CDR3nt: TGTGCCAGCAGTGATCGGTCGATGAGCTCCTACGAGCAGTACTTC
CDR3aa: CASSDRSMSSYEQYF

abundance: .
d_gene: .
j_gene: TRBJ2-7
v_gene: TRBV5-1
CDR3nt: TGCGCCAGCAGCTTGGACCTGGCCGTAGGGGGAGAGCAGTACTTC
CDR3aa: CASSLDLAVGGEQYF

abundance: .
d_gene: TRBD1
j_gene: TRBJ2-7
v_gene: TRBV6-5
CDR3nt: TGTGCCAGCAGTTACCGGGACAGGGGGGCCTACGAGCAGTACTTC
CDR3aa: CASSYRDRGAYEQYF

abundance: once
d_gene: TRBD1
j_gene: TRBJ1-2
v_gene: TRBV19
CDR3nt: TGTGCCAGTAGTAAAAGACAGGGGTATGGCTACACCTTC
CDR3aa: CASSKRQGYGYTF

abundance: .
d_gene: .
j_gene: TRBJ1-1
v_gene: TRBV18
CDR3nt: TGTGCCAGCTCACCTGCAGGATCGAACACTGAAGCTTTCTTT
CDR3aa: CASSPAGSNTEAFF

abundance: .
d_gene: .
j_gene: TRBJ1-5
v_gene: TRBV12-5
CDR3nt: TGTGCTAGTGGTTTGGCGGGGAGCAATCAGCCCCAGCATTTT
CDR3aa: CASGLAGSNQPQHF

abundance: .
d_gene: .
j_gene: TRBJ1-1
v_gene: TRBV5-1
CDR3nt: TGCGCCAGCAGCCGCGACAGGAGCAGGTCTGAAGCTTTCTTT
CDR3aa: CASSRDRSRSEAFF

abundance: .
d_gene: .
j_gene: TRBJ1-1
v_gene: TRBV10-3
CDR3nt: TGTGCCATCAGGGAAGGACAGATGAACACTGAAGCTTTCTTT
CDR3aa: CAIREGQMNTEAFF

abundance: .
d_gene: .
j_gene: TRBJ1-4
v_gene: TRBV10-3
CDR3nt: TGTGCCATCAGTGAGGGCCATGGAACTAATGAAAAACTGTTTTTT
CDR3aa: CAISEGHGTNEKLFF

abundance: .
d_gene: .
j_gene: TRBJ1-4
v_gene: TRBV11-2
CDR3nt: TGTGCCAGCAGCTTGAGGCAGGCGGGCATTTCGGCTAATGAAAAACTGTTTTTT
CDR3aa: CASSLRQAGISANEKLFF